Below, 16 T cell receptor beta chains from the same sample are listed, as sequenced in a study of regulatory T cells in long-lasting Graves disease (dated by TCRdb to 2020 to 2022). Libraries came from multiplex PCR. Sequencing took place on an Illumina HiSeq 4000. iRepertoire HTBI primers and Arm-PCR amplification of CDR3 regions were used to construct TCR beta libraries. The public reads were quality trimmed at Q25 with fastp and then assembled into clones with MiXCR by TCRdb, keeping productive beta chains. Each entry merges the rows of one CDR3 protein and shows their most common DNA and genes. In this sample the table shows approximately 250,000 distinct CDR3 sequences, roughly 18% of which occur a single time. The top ten constitute less than 25% of the sample. The sample's time point label, decoded: newly diagnosed GD, antithyroid drugs for less than 3 months. For both TCR sequencing and RNA sequencing, RNA was extracted from PBMCs using TRIzol.

The source was peripheral blood mononuclear cells (PBMCs), collected at new diagnosis, from a patient treated with antithyroid drugs. These receptors originate from a female donor with Graves disease.

The table lists this clonotype with many counts. The rearrangement joins TRBV7-2 to TRBJ2-5; unclear D gene. CDR3 size: 14 residues. The germline gives CDR1 SGHTA, CDR2 FQGNSA. The V gene lost 5 bases and the J gene lost 4 bases, with 14 bases spanning the gap. CDR3 region: CASSQDPARETQYF. CDR3 nucleotide sequence: TGTGCCAGCAGCCAGGACCCGGCGCGAGAGACCCAGTACTTC.

The gene calls are TRBV7-3 and TRBJ2-3; 11 bases map to TRBD2. In germline, CDR1 is SGHTA, CDR2 FQGTGA. The CDR3 is 16 residues long. Losses at the gene ends were 3 bases for V and 6 bases for J; bases not matched to a gene: 8. DNA for the CDR3: TGTGCCAGCAGCTTGGGGGTAGCGGGAGGGTTGGATACGCAGTATTTT. Translation: CASSLGVAGGLDTQYF.

This clonotype was observed at least ten times. The chain uses TRBV3-1 and TRBJ2-2, with TRBD2 matching 9 bases. Unmatched junction bases numbered 11, after V lost 3 bases and J lost 3 bases. CDR1 LGHDT and CDR2 YNNKEL come from the germline V gene (reference sequence). This CDR3 is built from 18 residues. CDR3 sequence: CASSHSAAGGPDTGELFF. The CDR3 bases are TGTGCCAGCAGCCATAGTGCTGCGGGAGGGCCGGACACCGGGGAGCTGTTTTTT.

This clonotype showed up many times. This chain uses TRBV7-9 with TRBJ1-4; possibly TRBD1 for D (5 bases). The germline V gene encodes CDR1 SEHNR and CDR2 FQNEAQ (reference sequence). Trimming cost V 6 bases and J 3 bases, with 8 bases left between them. CDR3 length: 13 residues. This CDR3 is CASSDRANEKLFF. The CDR3 DNA reads TGTGCCAGCAGTGACAGAGCTAATGAAAAACTGTTTTTT.

This clonotype was counted many times. The V and J genes are TRBV20-1 and TRBJ1-2; D unclear. The CDR3 totals 16 residues. CDR1 DFQATT and CDR2 SNEGSKA come from the germline V gene (reference sequence). Trimming left V 0 bases short and J 4 bases short, with 18 bases between. In DNA form, the CDR3 reads TGCAGTGCTAGAGAGACCCGGTTAAGGGAACCCTATGGCTACACCTTC. This sequence encodes CSARETRLREPYGYTF.

The sample holds one count of this clonotype. This sequence may be a read error, since a much larger clone differs from it by one base. The gene calls are TRBV6-5 and TRBJ2-5; possibly TRBD2 for D (5 bases). The CDR3 runs to 15 residues. Germline CDR1 MNHEY, CDR2 SVGAGI. The V and J ends lost 1 base and 3 bases respectively, with 12 bases between them. The CDR3 is CASSYYMSGKETQYF. The CDR3, as DNA: TGTGCCAGCAGTTACTACATGTCGGGGAAAGAGACCCAGTACTTC.

Concerning this clonotype: The likely explanation is a read error, given a far larger clone one base away. The rearrangement links TRBV6-2 or TRBV6-3 to TRBJ2-7; D tentatively reads TRBD1 or TRBD2 (5 bases each). Germline V gene sequence: CDR1 MNHEY, CDR2 SVGEGT. The V end was cut by 2 bases, the J end by 8 bases, with 16 bases between. This CDR3 has 14 residues. CDR3 sequence (DNA): TGTGCCAGCAGTTACAGGTCTGACGGGACCAAGCAGTACTTC. Protein: CASSYRSDGTKQYF.

This clonotype was detected ten times or more. J is TRBJ2-7 and V is TRBV6-1; D gene uncertain. V lost 5 bases and J lost 0, with 17 bases in between. Germline CDR1 reads MNHNS; CDR2 reads SASEGT. The CDR3 length is 16 residues. Written as DNA, the CDR3 is TGTGCCAGCAGTCCCTCGGGCTCGGGTAGCTCCTACGAGCAGTACTTC. Translated, it gives CASSPSGSGSSYEQYF.

This clonotype has ten or more counts. The V gene is TRBV12-5, the J gene TRBJ2-1, with 8 bases that match TRBD2. CDR1 and CDR2 from the germline V gene are LGHNT and FRNRAP. There are 13 residues in the CDR3. Trimming cost V 5 bases and J 10 bases; bases outside gene matches: 7. The CDR3 DNA follows: TGTGCTAGTGGTCCCGGGAGGGCGGCGGAGCAGTTCTTC. This sequence encodes CASGPGRAAEQFF.

This clonotype was recorded many times. The rearrangement links TRBV18 to TRBJ1-4; D remains ambiguous. CDR3 length: 16 amino acids. Germline CDR1 reads KGHSH; CDR2 reads LQKENI. V was trimmed by 3 bases and J by 4 bases, leaving 15 bases between them. The CDR3 region is CASSPTVRGSNEKLFF. CDR3 sequence (DNA): TGTGCCAGCTCACCCACTGTCCGGGGAAGTAATGAAAAACTGTTTTTT.

This clonotype appeared many times. The V and J genes are TRBV14 and TRBJ2-5, with 8 bases matching TRBD1. This CDR3 has 16 amino acids. With V trimmed by 0 bases and J by 0 bases, 3 bases remained unmatched. The germline V gene has CDR1 SGHDN and CDR2 FVKESK. The CDR3, as DNA: TGTGCCAGCAGCCAAGAAAACAGGGGGTACCAAGAGACCCAGTACTTC. Translating gives CASSQENRGYQETQYF.

This clonotype was seen only a few times. For the CDR3, the DNA is TGTGCCAGCAGCTCCGGAGGGGGAAACACCATATATTTT. It specifies CASSSGGGNTIYF. The chain is built from TRBV7-8 and TRBJ1-3, with unresolved D. From germline, CDR1 is SGHVS and CDR2 FQNEAQ. The CDR3 has 13 amino acids. The V and J ends lost 4 bases and 4 bases respectively, with 8 bases between them.

This clonotype was picked up many times. The chain has TRBV6-2 or TRBV6-3 and TRBJ2-3; 14 bases align to TRBD2. The assigned J gene may be wrong: the sequence end matches TRBJ2-5 better. Germline assignment: CDR1 MNHEY and CDR2 SVGEGT. The CDR3 extends over 15 amino acids. Written as DNA, the CDR3 is TGTGCCAGCAGTAAAACCGGGACTAGCGGGGGGACCCAGTACTTC. Its protein is CASSKTGTSGGTQYF.

This clonotype showed up many times. This sequence joins TRBV11-2 and TRBJ2-7, with D perhaps TRBD2 (6 bases). CDR3 length: 11 amino acids. Germline V lookup: CDR1 SGHAT, CDR2 FQNNGV. Between the trimmed V and J ends, which lost 5 bases and 7 bases, there was a span of 9 bases. The CDR3 bases are TGTGCCAGCAGCCCACGGGGGGAGCAGTACTTC. This encodes CASSPRGEQYF.

For this clonotype: A much larger clone sits a single nucleotide away, making a read error possible. The chain uses TRBV5-1 and TRBJ2-3; 9 nucleotides align to TRBD2. The CDR3 contains 15 residues. Germline V gene data show CDR1 as SGHRS and CDR2 as YFSETQ. The chain's CDR3 is CSSRVSSGTTDTQYF. In nucleotides, the CDR3 is TGCTCCAGCAGAGTGTCTAGCGGGACCACAGATACGCAGTATTTT.

The genes are TRBV7-3 and TRBJ2-2; D may match TRBD1 or TRBD2 (5 bases each). Germline V gives CDR1 SGHTA, CDR2 FQGTGA. The length of the CDR3 is 11 residues. The ends were cut back, 5 bases at V and 10 bases at J, with 8 bases in the middle. The CDR3, as DNA: TGTGCCAGCAGCGTGGGGGTGGAGCTGTTTTTT. It yields the protein CASSVGVELFF.